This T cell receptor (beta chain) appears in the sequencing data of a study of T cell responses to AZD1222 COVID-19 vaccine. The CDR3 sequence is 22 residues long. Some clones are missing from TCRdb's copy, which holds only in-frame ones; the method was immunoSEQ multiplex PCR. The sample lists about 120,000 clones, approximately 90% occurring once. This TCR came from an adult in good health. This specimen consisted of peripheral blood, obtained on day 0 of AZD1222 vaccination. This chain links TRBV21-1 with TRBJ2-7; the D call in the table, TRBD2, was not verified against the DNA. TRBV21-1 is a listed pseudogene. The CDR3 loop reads CASSKRGRAQPKVSGNSDEQYF. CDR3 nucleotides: TGTGCCAGCAGCAAAAGGGGTCGGGCCCAGCCAAAGGTAAGCGGGAATAGCGACGAGCAGTACTTC.